This passage covers 17 T cell receptor beta chains from one sample sequenced in a study of T cell responses to AZD1222 COVID-19 vaccine. TCRdb's table, derived via immunoSEQ multiplex PCR, lists solely in-frame clones and lacks some. This table holds 70,000 to 95,000 clones, 89% found once. Specimen: peripheral blood, collected on day 0 of MenACWY control vaccination. These TCRs come from an adult in good health.

This chain links TRBV28 with TRBJ2-7; 13 bases match TRBD2. The V segment lost 5 bases and the J segment 2 bases; nucleotides outside the gene matches: 18. The CDR3 covers 20 residues. CDR1 MDHEN and CDR2 SYDVKM come from the germline V gene. CDR3 nucleotides: TGTGCCAGCAGTATTATGGGACTAGCGGGGTGGAAAACGGTCACCTACGAGCAGTACTTC. This gives the protein CASSIMGLAGWKTVTYEQYF. Using reference TRBV28 and TRBJ2-7 for the parts outside the CDR3, the full variable domain is DVKVTQSSRYLVKRTGEKVFLECVQDMDHENMFWYRQDPGLGLRLIYFSYDVKMKEKGDIPEGYSVSREKKERFSLILESASTNQTSMYLCASSIMGLAGWKTVTYEQYFGPGTRLTVT.

There are a few counts of this clone. The rearrangement links TRBV4-1 to TRBJ2-7, with D possibly called TRBD1 or TRBD2 (5 bases each). This CDR3 has 15 residues. Germline CDR1 reads MGHRA; CDR2 reads YSYEKL. Between the trimmed V and J ends, which lost 1 base and 0 bases, there was a span of 10 bases. DNA for the CDR3: TGCGCCAGCAGCCAAGCCGGGGACCCCTCCTACGAGCAGTACTTC. The encoded protein is CASSQAGDPSYEQYF.

This sequence joins TRBV6-2 or TRBV6-3 and TRBJ1-2; no definite D call. The length of the CDR3 is 13 residues. Germline CDR1 reads MNHEY; CDR2 reads SVGEGT. Trimming removed 2 bases at V and 1 base at J, with 5 bases between. CDR3 sequence: CASSYAVNYGYTF. The DNA for the CDR3 is TGTGCCAGCAGTTACGCGGTTAACTATGGCTACACCTTC.

This clone was detected a few times. The chain recombines TRBV7-3 with TRBJ2-7, with 7 bases aligning to TRBD1. V gave up 5 bases and J gave up 6 bases; unmatched junction bases: 7. The CDR3 length is 13 residues. Germline V gene lookup returns CDR1 SGHTA and CDR2 FQGTGA. This CDR3 reads CASSVRQGSEQYF. As DNA, the CDR3 is TGTGCCAGCAGCGTCCGACAGGGATCCGAGCAGTACTTC.

CDR3 region: CASSPPGRHSNNEQFF. The CDR3 coding sequence is TGTGCCAGTAGTCCCCCGGGGAGACACTCGAACAATGAGCAGTTCTTC. V is TRBV19 and J is TRBJ2-1; the D gene is possibly TRBD2 (5 bases). The CDR3 contains 16 residues. V was clipped by 5 bases and J by 5 bases, with 19 bases between them. Germline CDR1 LNHDA, CDR2 SQIVND (reference sequence). The full variable domain, rest sourced from reference TRBV19 and TRBJ2-1, is DGGITQSPKYLFRKEGQNVTLSCEQNLNHDAMYWYRQDPGQGLRLIYYSQIVNDFQKGDIAEGYSVSREKKESFPLTVTSAQKNPTAFYLCASSPPGRHSNNEQFFGPGTRLTVL.

This rearrangement joins TRBV7-8 to TRBJ2-5, with unresolved D. Trimming left V 1 base short and J 5 bases short, with 14 bases between. The CDR3 spans 15 residues. CDR1 and CDR2 from the germline V gene are SGHVS and FQNEAQ. The CDR3 DNA reads as TGTGCCAGCAGCTTAGAGACTCGCTGGTGGGAGACCCAGTACTTC. Translation gives CASSLETRWWETQYF.

The chain combines TRBV27 with TRBJ2-7, with D possibly being TRBD1 (5 bases). The CDR3 runs 13 residues. V was shortened by 5 bases and J by 3 bases, with 11 bases between the two germline ends. Germline V gives CDR1 MNHEY, CDR2 SMNVEV (reference sequence). Here the CDR3 DNA reads TGTGCCAGCAGTCAGCTCGACAGCTACGAGCAGTACTTC. This sequence encodes CASSQLDSYEQYF.

The table lists this clone with a count of one. This rearrangement joins TRBV4-3 to TRBJ1-6; D remains unclear. The CDR3 extends over 14 amino acids. Per the germline V gene, CDR1 is LGHNA and CDR2 is YSLEER. Trimming pared 0 bases from V and 4 bases from J, leaving 4 bases between. The DNA for the CDR3 is TGCGCCAGCAGCCAAGATCATTATAATTCACCCCTCCACTTT. Amino acid sequence: CASSQDHYNSPLHF.

The chain combines TRBV7-2 with TRBJ1-2; D uncertain. V gave up 5 bases and J gave up 2 bases, with 9 bases separating them. Germline-derived CDR1 and CDR2 are SGHTA and FQGNSA. The CDR3 sequence is 13 residues long. CDR3 nucleotide sequence: TGTGCCAGCAGCCCCGAGAGGAACTATGGCTACACCTTC. Translation: CASSPERNYGYTF.

CDR3 amino acids: CASSRDRDEQYF. The CDR3, as DNA: TGTGCCAGCAGCAGGGACAGGGACGAGCAGTACTTC. The rearrangement links TRBV6-5 to TRBJ2-7; 9 positions agree with TRBD1. The CDR3 length is 12 residues. Germline V gene sequence: CDR1 MNHEY, CDR2 SVGAGI. V gave up 6 bases and J gave up 5 bases; unmatched junction bases: 2.

This chain joins TRBV19 and TRBJ1-1; D is undetermined. Trimming removed 5 bases at V and 0 bases at J, with 7 bases between. Germline CDR1 and CDR2: LNHDA and SQIVND (reference sequence). The CDR3 is 13 residues long. The CDR3 loop reads CASSRRMNTEAFF. The CDR3 nucleotides are TGTGCCAGTAGTCGACGGATGAACACTGAAGCTTTCTTT.

The rearrangement joins TRBV7-9 to TRBJ2-2, with D possibly matching TRBD1 (5 bases). Per the germline V gene, CDR1 is SEHNR and CDR2 is FQNEAQ (reference sequence). This CDR3 is built from 13 residues. V was clipped by 5 bases and J by 6 bases, with 10 bases between them. The CDR3 region is CASSRQGSGELFF. As DNA, the CDR3 is TGTGCCAGCAGCCGTCAGGGTTCCGGGGAGCTGTTTTTT.

The sample holds one count of this clone. J is TRBJ1-5 and V is TRBV3-1 (or the pseudogene TRBV3-2); D uncertain. Germline CDR1 and CDR2: LGHDT and YNNKEL (reference sequence). This CDR3 is built from 13 residues. V shed 5 bases and J shed 0 bases, with 5 bases lying between them. DNA for the CDR3: TGTGCCAGCAGCGGATATAGCAATCAGCCCCAGCATTTT. Protein product: CASSGYSNQPQHF.

The gene calls are TRBV10-3 and TRBJ1-6, with TRBD1 matching over 7 bases. The junction had 10 bases not matched to a gene; V was cut back by 6 bases and J by 8 bases. The CDR3 is 15 amino acids. CDR1 ENHRY and CDR2 SYGVKD come from the germline V gene. The CDR3 sequence: CAIRTGPGGYSPLHF. The CDR3 DNA reads TGTGCCATCAGGACCGGGCCAGGGGGGTATTCACCCCTCCACTTT.

The chain has TRBV5-6 and TRBJ2-3; D might be TRBD1 (6 bases). Germline V gives CDR1 SGHDT, CDR2 YYEEEE. Between the trimmed V and J ends, which lost 5 bases and 3 bases, there was a span of 16 bases. The CDR3 spans 15 residues. CDR3 sequence: CASSRGSTSTDTQYF. The CDR3 DNA is TGTGCCAGCAGTAGGGGGTCGACCTCGACAGATACGCAGTATTTT.

The chain joins TRBV11-3 to TRBJ2-5, with 8 nucleotides matching TRBD1. The V gene end was trimmed by 6 bases and the J gene end by 1 base; junction bases not matched to a gene: 7. The CDR3 runs to 15 residues. CDR1 is SGHNT and CDR2 is YENEEA in the germline V gene. CDR3 residues: CASRNRTGPQETQYF. The CDR3 nucleotides read TGTGCCAGCAGAAACCGGACAGGGCCCCAAGAGACCCAGTACTTC.

The chain employs TRBV5-6 and TRBJ1-3; D not certain. Germline lookup yields CDR1 SGHDT and CDR2 YYEEEE. The CDR3 contains 14 residues. Trimming took off 0 bases at V and 0 bases at J, with 4 bases between the two ends. The CDR3 bases are TGTGCCAGCAGCTTGGCAGGCTCTGGAAACACCATATATTTT. The encoded protein is CASSLAGSGNTIYF.